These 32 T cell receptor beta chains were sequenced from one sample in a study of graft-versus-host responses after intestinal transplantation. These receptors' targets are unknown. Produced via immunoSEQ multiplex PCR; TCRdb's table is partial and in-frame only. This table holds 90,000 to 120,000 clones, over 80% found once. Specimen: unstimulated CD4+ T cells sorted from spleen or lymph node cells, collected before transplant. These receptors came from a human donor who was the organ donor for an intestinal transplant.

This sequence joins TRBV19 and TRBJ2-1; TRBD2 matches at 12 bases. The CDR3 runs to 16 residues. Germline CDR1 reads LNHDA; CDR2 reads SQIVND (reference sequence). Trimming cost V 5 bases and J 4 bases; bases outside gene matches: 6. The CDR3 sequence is CASSRTGLAGYNEQFF. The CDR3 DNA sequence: TGTGCCAGTAGTCGCACGGGACTAGCGGGTTACAATGAGCAGTTCTTC.

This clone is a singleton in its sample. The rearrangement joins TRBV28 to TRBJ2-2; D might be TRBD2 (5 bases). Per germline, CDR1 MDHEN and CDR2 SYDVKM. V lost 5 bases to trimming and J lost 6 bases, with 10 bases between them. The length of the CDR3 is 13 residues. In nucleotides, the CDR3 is TGTGCCAGCAGTCTAGCTAGGTCCGGGGAGCTGTTTTTT. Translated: CASSLARSGELFF. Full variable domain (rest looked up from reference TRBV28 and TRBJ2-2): DVKVTQSSRYLVKRTGEKVFLECVQDMDHENMFWYRQDPGLGLRLIYFSYDVKMKEKGDIPEGYSVSREKKERFSLILESASTNQTSMYLCASSLARSGELFFGEGSRLTVL.

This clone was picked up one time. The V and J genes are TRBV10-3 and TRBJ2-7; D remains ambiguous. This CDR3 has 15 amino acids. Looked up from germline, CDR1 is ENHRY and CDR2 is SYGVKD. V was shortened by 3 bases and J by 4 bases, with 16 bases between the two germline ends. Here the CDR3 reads CAISDGGVTKYEQYF. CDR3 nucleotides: TGTGCCATCAGTGATGGTGGGGTGACAAAATACGAGCAGTACTTC.

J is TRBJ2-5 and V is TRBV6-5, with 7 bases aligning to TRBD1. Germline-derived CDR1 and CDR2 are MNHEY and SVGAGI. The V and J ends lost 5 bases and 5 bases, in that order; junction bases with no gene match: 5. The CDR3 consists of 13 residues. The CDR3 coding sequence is TGTGCCAGCAGTCCGACAGGGCGGGAGACCCAGTACTTC. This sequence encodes CASSPTGRETQYF.

In nucleotides, the CDR3 is TGCGCCAGCAGTGAGTCGACTAGCGGGAGCACAGATACGCAGTATTTT. Its translation: CASSESTSGSTDTQYF. The V call is TRBV10-1, the J call TRBJ2-3; 10 nucleotides match TRBD2. J was trimmed by 0 bases and V by 0 bases; bases with no gene match: 0. CDR1 WNHNN and CDR2 SYGVQD come from the germline V gene (reference sequence). This CDR3 is 16 amino acids long.

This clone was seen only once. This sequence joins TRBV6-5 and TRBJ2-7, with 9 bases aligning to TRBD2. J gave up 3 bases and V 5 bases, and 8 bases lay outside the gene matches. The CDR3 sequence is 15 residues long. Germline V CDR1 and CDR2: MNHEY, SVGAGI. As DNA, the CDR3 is TGTGCCAGCAGTCGAACTAGCGGGTGGGTCTACGAGCAGTACTTC. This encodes CASSRTSGWVYEQYF.

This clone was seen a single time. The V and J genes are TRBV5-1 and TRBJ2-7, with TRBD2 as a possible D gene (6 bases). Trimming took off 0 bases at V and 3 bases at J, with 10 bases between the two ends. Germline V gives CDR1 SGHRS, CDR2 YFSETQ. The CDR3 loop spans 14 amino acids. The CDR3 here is CASSLGGVIYEQYF. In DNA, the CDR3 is TGCGCCAGCAGCTTGGGCGGGGTCATCTACGAGCAGTACTTC.

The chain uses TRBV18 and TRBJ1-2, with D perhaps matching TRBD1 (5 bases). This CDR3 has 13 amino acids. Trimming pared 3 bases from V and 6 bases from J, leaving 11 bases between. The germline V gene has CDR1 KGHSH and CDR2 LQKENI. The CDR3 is CASSPRQNDGYTF. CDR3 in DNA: TGTGCCAGCTCACCGAGACAGAACGATGGCTACACCTTC.

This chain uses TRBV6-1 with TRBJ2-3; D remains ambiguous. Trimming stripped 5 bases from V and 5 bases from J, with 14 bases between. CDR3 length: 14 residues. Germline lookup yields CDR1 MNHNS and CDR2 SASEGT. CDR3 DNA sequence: TGTGCCAGCAGTCGACTCCAGTTGGGAGATACGCAGTATTTT. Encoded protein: CASSRLQLGDTQYF.

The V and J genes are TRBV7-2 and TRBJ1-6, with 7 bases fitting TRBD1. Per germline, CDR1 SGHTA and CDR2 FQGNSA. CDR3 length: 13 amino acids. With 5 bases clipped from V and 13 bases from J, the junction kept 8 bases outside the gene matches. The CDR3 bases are TGTGCCAGCAGCACCTACAGGGGTTCGCCCCTCCACTTT. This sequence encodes CASSTYRGSPLHF.

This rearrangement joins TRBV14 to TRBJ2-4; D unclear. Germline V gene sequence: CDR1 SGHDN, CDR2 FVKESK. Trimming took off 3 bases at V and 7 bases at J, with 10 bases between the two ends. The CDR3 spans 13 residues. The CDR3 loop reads CASSQAQPNIQYF. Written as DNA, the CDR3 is TGTGCCAGCAGCCAGGCACAACCCAACATTCAGTACTTC.

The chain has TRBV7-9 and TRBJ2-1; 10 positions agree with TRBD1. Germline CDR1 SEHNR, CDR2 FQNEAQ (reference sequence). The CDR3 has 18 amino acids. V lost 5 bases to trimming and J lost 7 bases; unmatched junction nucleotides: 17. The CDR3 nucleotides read TGTGCCAGCAGCCCCGCCTCGGCTCGGGACAGGGGAAATAATGAGCAGTTCTTC. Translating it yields CASSPASARDRGNNEQFF.

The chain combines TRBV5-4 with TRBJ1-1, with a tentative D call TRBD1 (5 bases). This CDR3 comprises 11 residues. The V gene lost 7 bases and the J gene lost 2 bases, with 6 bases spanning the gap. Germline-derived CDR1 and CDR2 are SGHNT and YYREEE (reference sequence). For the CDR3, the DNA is TGTGCCAGCGGACAAAACACTGAAGCTTTCTTT. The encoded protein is CASGQNTEAFF.

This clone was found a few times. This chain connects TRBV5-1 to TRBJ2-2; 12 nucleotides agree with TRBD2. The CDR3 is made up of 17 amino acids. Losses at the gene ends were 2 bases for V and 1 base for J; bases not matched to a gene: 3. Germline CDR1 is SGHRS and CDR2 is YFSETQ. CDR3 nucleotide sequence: TGCGCCAGCAGCTTTGAGACTAGCGGGGGGAACACCGGGGAGCTGTTTTTT. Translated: CASSFETSGGNTGELFF.

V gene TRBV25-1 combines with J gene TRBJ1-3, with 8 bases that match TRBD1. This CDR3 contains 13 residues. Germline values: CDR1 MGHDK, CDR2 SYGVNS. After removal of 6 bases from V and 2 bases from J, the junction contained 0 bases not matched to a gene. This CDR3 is CASRQGAGNTIYF. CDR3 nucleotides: TGTGCCAGCAGACAGGGGGCTGGAAACACCATATATTTT.

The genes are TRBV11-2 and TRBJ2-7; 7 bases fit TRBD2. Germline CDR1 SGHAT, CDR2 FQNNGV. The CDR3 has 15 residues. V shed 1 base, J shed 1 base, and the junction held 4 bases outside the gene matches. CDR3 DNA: TGTGCCAGCAGCTTAGCCAGCGGGGATTCCTACGAGCAGTACTTC. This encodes CASSLASGDSYEQYF.

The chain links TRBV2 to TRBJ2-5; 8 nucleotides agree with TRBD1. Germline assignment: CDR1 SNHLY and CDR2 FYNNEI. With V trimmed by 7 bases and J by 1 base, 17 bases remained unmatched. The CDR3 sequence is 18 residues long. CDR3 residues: CASKFLVVQGAPQETQYF. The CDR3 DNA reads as TGTGCCAGCAAGTTTCTCGTGGTGCAGGGGGCCCCCCAAGAGACCCAGTACTTC.

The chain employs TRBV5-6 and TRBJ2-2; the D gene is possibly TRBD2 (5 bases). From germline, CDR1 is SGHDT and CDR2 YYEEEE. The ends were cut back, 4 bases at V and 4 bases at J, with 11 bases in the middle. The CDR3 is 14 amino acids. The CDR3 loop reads CASSDYMTTGELFF. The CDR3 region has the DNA TGTGCCAGCAGCGACTACATGACCACCGGGGAGCTGTTTTTT.

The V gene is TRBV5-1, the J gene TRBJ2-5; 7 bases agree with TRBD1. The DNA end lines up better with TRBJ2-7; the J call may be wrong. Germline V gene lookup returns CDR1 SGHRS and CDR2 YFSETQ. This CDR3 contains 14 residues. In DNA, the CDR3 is TGCGCCAGCAGGCACCCGGGACAGTCCTACGAGCAGTACTTC. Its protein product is CASRHPGQSYEQYF.

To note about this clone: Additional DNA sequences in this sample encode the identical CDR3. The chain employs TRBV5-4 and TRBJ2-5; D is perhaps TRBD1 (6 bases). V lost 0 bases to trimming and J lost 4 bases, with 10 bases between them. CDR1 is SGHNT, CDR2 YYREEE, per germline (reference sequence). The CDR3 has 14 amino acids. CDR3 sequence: CASSLAGGSETQYF. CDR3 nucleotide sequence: TGTGCCAGCAGCTTGGCTGGGGGCTCAGAGACCCAGTACTTC.

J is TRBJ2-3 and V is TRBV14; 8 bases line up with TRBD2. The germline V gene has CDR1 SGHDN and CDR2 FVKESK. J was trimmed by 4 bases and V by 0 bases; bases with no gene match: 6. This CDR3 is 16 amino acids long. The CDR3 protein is CASSQDPAGAPDTQYF. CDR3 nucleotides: TGTGCCAGCAGCCAAGACCCAGCGGGAGCCCCAGATACGCAGTATTTT.

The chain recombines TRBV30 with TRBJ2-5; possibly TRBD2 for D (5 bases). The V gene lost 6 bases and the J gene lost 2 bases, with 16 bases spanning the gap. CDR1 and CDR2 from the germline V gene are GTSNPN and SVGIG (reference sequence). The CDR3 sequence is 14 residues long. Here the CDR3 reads CACPRTGGQETQYF. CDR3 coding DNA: TGTGCCTGCCCTAGGACTGGCGGGCAAGAGACCCAGTACTTC.

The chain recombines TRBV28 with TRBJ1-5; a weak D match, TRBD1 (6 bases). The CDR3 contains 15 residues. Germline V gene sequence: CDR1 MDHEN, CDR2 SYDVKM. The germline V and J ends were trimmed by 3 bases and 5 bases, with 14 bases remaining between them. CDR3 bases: TGTGCCAGCAGTTTCCGTGACAGGTGGGATCAGCCCCAGCATTTT. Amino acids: CASSFRDRWDQPQHF. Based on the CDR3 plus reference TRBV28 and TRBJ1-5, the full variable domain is DVKVTQSSRYLVKRTGEKVFLECVQDMDHENMFWYRQDPGLGLRLIYFSYDVKMKEKGDIPEGYSVSREKKERFSLILESASTNQTSMYLCASSFRDRWDQPQHFGDGTRLSIL.

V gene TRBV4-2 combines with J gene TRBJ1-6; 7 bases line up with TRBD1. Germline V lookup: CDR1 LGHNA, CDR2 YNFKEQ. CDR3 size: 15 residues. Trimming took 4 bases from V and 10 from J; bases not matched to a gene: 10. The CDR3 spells CASSRETGRESPLHF. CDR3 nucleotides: TGTGCCAGCAGCCGAGAGACAGGGCGAGAGTCACCCCTCCACTTT.

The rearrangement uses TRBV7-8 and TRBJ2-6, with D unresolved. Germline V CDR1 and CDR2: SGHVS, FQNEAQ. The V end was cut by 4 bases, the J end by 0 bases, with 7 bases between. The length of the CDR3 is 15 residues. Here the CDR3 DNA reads TGTGCCAGCAGCTCTCAAAACTCTGGGGCCAACGTCCTGACTTTC. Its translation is CASSSQNSGANVLTF.

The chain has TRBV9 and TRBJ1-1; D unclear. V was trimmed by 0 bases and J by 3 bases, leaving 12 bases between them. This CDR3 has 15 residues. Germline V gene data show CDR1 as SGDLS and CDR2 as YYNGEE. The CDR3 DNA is TGTGCCAGCAGCGTAGGGAACAGTGGTTACACTGAAGCTTTCTTT. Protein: CASSVGNSGYTEAFF.

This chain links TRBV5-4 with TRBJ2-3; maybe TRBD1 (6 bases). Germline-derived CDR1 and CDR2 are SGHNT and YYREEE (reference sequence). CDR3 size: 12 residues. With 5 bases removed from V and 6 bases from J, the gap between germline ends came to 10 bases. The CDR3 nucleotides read TGTGCCAGCAGTCATCAGGGGGATACGCAGTATTTT. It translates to CASSHQGDTQYF.

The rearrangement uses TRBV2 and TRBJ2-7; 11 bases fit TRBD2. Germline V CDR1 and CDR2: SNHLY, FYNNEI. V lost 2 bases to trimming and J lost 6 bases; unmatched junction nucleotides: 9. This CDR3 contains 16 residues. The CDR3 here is CASSERLGLAGGEQYF. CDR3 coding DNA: TGTGCCAGCAGTGAACGGCTGGGGCTAGCGGGAGGCGAGCAGTACTTC. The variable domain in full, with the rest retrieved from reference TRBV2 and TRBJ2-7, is EPEVTQTPSHQVTQMGQEVILRCVPISNHLYFYWYRQILGQKVEFLVSFYNNEISEKSEIFDDQFSVERPDGSNFTLKIRSTKLEDSAMYFCASSERLGLAGGEQYFGPGTRLTVT.

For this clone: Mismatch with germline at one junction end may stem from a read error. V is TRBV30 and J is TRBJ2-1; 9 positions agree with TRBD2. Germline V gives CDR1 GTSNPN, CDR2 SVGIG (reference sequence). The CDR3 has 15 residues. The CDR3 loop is CAWSAQGRGGRGRVF. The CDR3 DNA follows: TGTGCCTGGAGTGCCCAGGGGCGCGGCGGGAGGGGTCGGGTCTTC. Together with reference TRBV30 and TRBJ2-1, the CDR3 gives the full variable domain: SQTIHQWPATLVQPVGSPLSLECTVEGTSNPNLYWYRQAAGRGLQLLFYSVGIGQISSEVPQNLSASRPQDRQFILSSKKLLLSDSGFYLCAWSAQGRGGRGRVFGPGTRLTVL.

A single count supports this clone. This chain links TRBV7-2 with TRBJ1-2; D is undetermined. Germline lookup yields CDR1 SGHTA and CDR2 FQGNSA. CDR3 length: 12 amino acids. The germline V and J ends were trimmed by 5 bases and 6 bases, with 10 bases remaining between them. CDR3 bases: TGTGCCAGCAGCCTTCGACCACATGGCTACACCTTC. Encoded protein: CASSLRPHGYTF.

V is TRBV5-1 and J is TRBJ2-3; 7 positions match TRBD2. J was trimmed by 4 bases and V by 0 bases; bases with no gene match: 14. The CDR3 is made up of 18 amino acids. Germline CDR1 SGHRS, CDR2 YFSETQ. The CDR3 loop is CASSLVARLAGVADTQYF. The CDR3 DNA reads TGCGCCAGCAGCTTGGTAGCCCGACTAGCCGGTGTCGCAGATACGCAGTATTTT. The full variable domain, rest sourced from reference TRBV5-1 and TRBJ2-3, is KAGVTQTPRYLIKTRGQQVTLSCSPISGHRSVSWYQQTPGQGLQFLFEYFSETQRNKGNFPGRFSGRQFSNSRSEMNVSTLELGDSALYLCASSLVARLAGVADTQYFGPGTRLTVL.

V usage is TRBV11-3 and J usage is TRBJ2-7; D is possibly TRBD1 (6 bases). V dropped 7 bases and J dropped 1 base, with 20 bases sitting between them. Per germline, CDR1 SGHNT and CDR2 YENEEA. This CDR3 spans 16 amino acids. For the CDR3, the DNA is TGTGCCAGCACTCCCGATGGGGGCTATGAGTCCTACGAGCAGTACTTC. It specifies CASTPDGGYESYEQYF.